What follows are 26 T cell receptor beta chains derived from one specimen sequenced in a study. MiXCR was run by TCRdb on the RT-PCR reads, yielding one entry per CDR3 protein. Here the sample spans fewer than 800,000 distinct CDR3 sequences, approximately 14% being singletons. Sample: memory CD4+ T cells from blood. The receptor set was obtained from a female donor in good health, serving as a healthy control.

On this clonotype itself: The junction departs from the called germline gene at one end, perhaps through a read error. V gene TRBV10-3 combines with J gene TRBJ1-2; TRBD1 matches 7 bases. Looked up from germline, CDR1 is ENHRY and CDR2 is SYGVKD. The CDR3 is 12 residues long. The CDR3 sequence is CAISESGQIPGF. As DNA, the CDR3 is TGTGCCATCAGTGAGTCGGGACAGATCCCCGGGTTC.

This clonotype was detected a few times. The J gene is TRBJ1-1, the V gene TRBV7-2; D not certain. Trimming stripped 5 bases from V and 4 bases from J, with 8 bases between. Per the germline V gene, CDR1 is SGHTA and CDR2 is FQGNSA. There are 12 residues in the CDR3. CDR3 sequence: CASSAQITEAFF. In DNA form, the CDR3 reads TGTGCCAGCAGCGCCCAGATCACTGAAGCTTTCTTT.

This clonotype was counted only a few times. The chain employs TRBV20-1 and TRBJ2-1; TRBD2 matches at 8 bases. The CDR3 has 14 amino acids. Germline V lookup: CDR1 DFQATT, CDR2 SNEGSKA (reference sequence). Trimming cost V 3 bases and J 7 bases; bases outside gene matches: 8. CDR3 protein: CSASEAGVRNEQFF. The CDR3, as DNA: TGCAGTGCTAGCGAAGCGGGGGTAAGGAATGAGCAGTTCTTC.

In this sample, this clonotype turned up a few times. The chain joins TRBV5-1 to TRBJ2-3; 9 bases align to TRBD2. Per germline, CDR1 SGHRS and CDR2 YFSETQ. The CDR3 runs 15 residues. Trimming at V came to 4 bases and at J to 5 bases, leaving 8 bases not matched to a gene. DNA for the CDR3: TGCGCCAGCAGCAGTAGCGGGAGCCCCCGAGATACGCAGTATTTT. It codes for CASSSSGSPRDTQYF.

This clonotype was detected a few times. V and J are TRBV5-1 and TRBJ2-2; D is uncertain. CDR1 SGHRS and CDR2 YFSETQ come from the germline V gene. The CDR3 runs to 16 residues. V lost 3 bases and J 7 bases, leaving 19 bases between the germline ends. Here the CDR3 reads CASSSRPLTGIGELFF. DNA for the CDR3: TGCGCCAGCAGCTCTCGCCCATTGACTGGGATCGGGGAGCTGTTTTTT.

The chain couples TRBV7-2 to TRBJ2-2; D unclear. CDR3 length: 14 amino acids. Trimming removed 2 bases from V and 3 bases from J, with 7 bases in between. CDR1 is SGHTA and CDR2 is FQGNSA in the germline V gene. Written as DNA, the CDR3 is TGTGCCAGCAGCTTATCCCCCGACACCGGGGAGCTGTTTTTT. Translation: CASSLSPDTGELFF.

Ten or more counts support this clonotype. The chain uses TRBV9 and TRBJ2-2; TRBD2 agrees at 8 bases. Germline V gene data show CDR1 as SGDLS and CDR2 as YYNGEE. CDR3 length equals 16 residues. J was trimmed by 0 bases and V by 0 bases; bases with no gene match: 1. The CDR3 bases are TGTGCCAGCAGCGTAGGACTAGCGTCGAACACCGGGGAGCTGTTTTTT. Translated: CASSVGLASNTGELFF.

The chain combines TRBV5-4 with TRBJ1-1; tentative D call: TRBD1 (5 bases). The CDR3 consists of 15 residues. Trimming cost V 1 base and J 5 bases, with 15 bases left between them. Per germline, CDR1 SGHNT and CDR2 YYREEE (reference sequence). Here the CDR3 DNA reads TGTGCCAGCAGCTTGCAATCAGGGAGTGGGACTGAAGCTTTCTTT. It is translated as CASSLQSGSGTEAFF.

This clonotype has a count of ten or more. This rearrangement joins TRBV29-1 to TRBJ1-1; the D is unclear. This CDR3 has 12 amino acids. V dropped 4 bases and J dropped 3 bases, with 9 bases sitting between them. The V gene's germline CDR1 is SQVTM and CDR2 ANQGSEA. DNA for the CDR3: TGCAGCGTTGGGTATGGGGACACTGAAGCTTTCTTT. Amino acid sequence: CSVGYGDTEAFF.

This clonotype was seen repeatedly, ten times or more. J is TRBJ2-1 and V is TRBV7-2, with 11 bases fitting TRBD2. Germline V CDR1 and CDR2: SGHTA, FQGNSA. After removal of 5 bases from V and 3 bases from J, the junction contained 3 bases not matched to a gene. The CDR3 loop spans 15 amino acids. CDR3: CASSATSGGYNEQFF. CDR3 DNA: TGTGCCAGCAGCGCTACTAGCGGGGGCTACAATGAGCAGTTCTTC. Based on the CDR3 plus reference TRBV7-2 and TRBJ2-1, the full variable domain is GAGVSQSPSNKVTEKGKDVELRCDPISGHTALYWYRQSLGQGLEFLIYFQGNSAPDKSGLPSDRFSAERTGGSVSTLTIQRTQQEDSAVYLCASSATSGGYNEQFFGPGTRLTVL.

This clonotype has more than one count but fewer than ten. In DNA, the CDR3 is TGCAGTGCTAGAAGCCTAGCGGGCTACAGCCAAGAGACCCAGTACTTC. Its translation is CSARSLAGYSQETQYF. The gene calls are TRBV20-1 and TRBJ2-5; 8 nucleotides line up with TRBD2. The CDR3 is 16 amino acids. The junction had 9 bases not matched to a gene; V was cut back by 2 bases and J by 1 base. Per germline, CDR1 DFQATT and CDR2 SNEGSKA (reference sequence).

V and J are TRBV25-1 and TRBJ1-6, with D possibly matching TRBD1 (5 bases). The CDR3 consists of 14 residues. Germline V gene lookup returns CDR1 MGHDK and CDR2 SYGVNS. The germline V and J ends were trimmed by 6 bases and 9 bases, with 15 bases remaining between them. In DNA, the CDR3 is TGTGCCAGCAGACCCGGATACCAGGGTTCACCCCTCCACTTT. Amino acids: CASRPGYQGSPLHF.

This clonotype was detected only a few times. The chain couples TRBV6-5 to TRBJ2-5; D is possibly TRBD2 (7 bases). V was pared by 7 bases and J by 9 bases, with 12 bases between. CDR3 length: 11 residues. Germline-derived CDR1 and CDR2 are MNHEY and SVGAGI. As DNA, the CDR3 is TGTGCCAGCACGGCGGGGGCGGCCCAGTACTTC. Its protein product is CASTAGAAQYF.

The V call is TRBV12-3 or TRBV12-4, the J call TRBJ2-1; 9 bases match TRBD2. V dropped 5 bases and J dropped 9; count of bases not matched to a gene: 17. The CDR3 spans 17 residues. CDR3 nucleotide sequence: TGTGCCAGCAGTCCGAGTCGAGGCGGGGGGGGCTTTTCTGAGCAGTTCTTC. This translates into CASSPSRGGGGFSEQFF.

This chain uses TRBV7-2 with TRBJ1-4; 7 nucleotides match TRBD1. The CDR3 is made up of 16 amino acids. V dropped 5 bases and J dropped 5; count of bases not matched to a gene: 11. CDR1 is SGHTA and CDR2 is FQGNSA in the germline V gene. CDR3 in DNA: TGTGCCAGCAGCAATGTTGGGACAGCTACGAATGAAAAACTGTTTTTT. As protein: CASSNVGTATNEKLFF.

Ten or more counts support this clonotype. The chain uses TRBV4-2 and TRBJ2-2, with D hard to call. V was cut by 0 bases and J by 4 bases, with 9 bases left in between. CDR1 and CDR2 from the germline V gene are LGHNA and YNFKEQ. This CDR3 region has 15 residues. DNA of the CDR3: TGTGCCAGCAGCCAAGAGGAACCGGGCACCGGGGAGCTGTTTTTT. Encoded protein: CASSQEEPGTGELFF.

The V call is TRBV19, the J call TRBJ2-4, with unresolved D. There are 13 residues in the CDR3. The germline V gene encodes CDR1 LNHDA and CDR2 SQIVND (reference sequence). V lost 4 bases, J lost 8 bases, and 12 bases lay in between. CDR3 sequence: CASSTASYDIQYF. The CDR3 bases are TGTGCCAGTAGTACGGCATCGTATGACATTCAGTACTTC. Looking up the rest from reference TRBV19 and TRBJ2-4 gives the full variable domain: DGGITQSPKYLFRKEGQNVTLSCEQNLNHDAMYWYRQDPGQGLRLIYYSQIVNDFQKGDIAEGYSVSREKKESFPLTVTSAQKNPTAFYLCASSTASYDIQYFGAGTRLSVL.

This clonotype was detected a few times. The CDR3 loop reads CASSYGRGPLADTQYF. CDR3 coding DNA: TGTGCCAGCAGTTACGGGCGGGGGCCACTCGCAGATACGCAGTATTTT. This rearrangement joins TRBV6-5 to TRBJ2-3, with a tentative D call TRBD2 (7 bases). The germline V gene encodes CDR1 MNHEY and CDR2 SVGAGI. The CDR3 runs 16 residues. V lost 2 bases to trimming and J lost 4 bases, with 16 bases between them.

There are a few counts of this clonotype. V and J are TRBV7-2 and TRBJ2-3, with 16 bases matching TRBD2. The CDR3 length is 18 residues. Per germline, CDR1 SGHTA and CDR2 FQGNSA. V lost 3 bases and J lost 9; bases outside the gene matches: 12. The CDR3 nucleotides are TGTGCCAGCAGCTTGGGACTAGCGGGGGGGCCGTCTGGGCAGACGCAGTATTTT. This gives the protein CASSLGLAGGPSGQTQYF.

This clonotype was counted only a few times. The V call is TRBV20-1, the J call TRBJ1-4; the D is unclear. Trimming took 4 bases from V and 5 from J, leaving 5 bases between them. CDR3 length equals 11 residues. Germline CDR1 reads DFQATT; CDR2 reads SNEGSKA (reference sequence). The CDR3 DNA is TGCAGTGCTAATGGGAATGAAAAACTGTTTTTT. Translation gives CSANGNEKLFF.

This clonotype was observed many times. The chain couples TRBV12-3 or TRBV12-4 to TRBJ2-3; 7 positions agree with TRBD1. The CDR3 is 14 amino acids. After removal of 5 bases from V and 5 bases from J, the junction contained 7 bases not matched to a gene. DNA of the CDR3: TGTGCCAGCAGTCCACAGGGGACGGGAGATACGCAGTATTTT. Translation: CASSPQGTGDTQYF.

This clonotype came up a few times. The V and J genes are TRBV6-5 and TRBJ1-4; 8 nucleotides line up with TRBD1. The CDR3 is 16 amino acids. Unmatched junction bases numbered 15, after V lost 5 bases and J lost 10 bases. Germline-derived CDR1 and CDR2 are MNHEY and SVGAGI. CDR3 in DNA: TGTGCCAGCAGTCGACAGGGGCTCGGGGGGAATCTAAAACTGTTTTTT. Translating gives CASSRQGLGGNLKLFF.

J is TRBJ1-1 and V is TRBV9; 9 bases line up with TRBD1. CDR1 is SGDLS and CDR2 is YYNGEE in the germline V gene. Trimming cost V 5 bases and J 4 bases; bases outside gene matches: 12. The CDR3 totals 16 residues. The CDR3 spells CASSRFRTGEITEAFF. The DNA for the CDR3 is TGTGCCAGCAGTCGCTTTAGGACAGGGGAAATCACTGAAGCTTTCTTT.

The table lists this clonotype with a few counts. V gene TRBV7-2 combines with J gene TRBJ2-7; 8 nucleotides align to TRBD1. V was pared by 4 bases and J by 1 base, with 3 bases of the junction left unmatched. Germline V CDR1 and CDR2: SGHTA, FQGNSA. This CDR3 is built from 14 residues. The DNA for the CDR3 is TGTGCCAGCAGCTGGGACAGGATATCCTACGAGCAGTACTTC. Translated, it gives CASSWDRISYEQYF.

In its sample, this clonotype was seen a few times. The chain uses TRBV20-1 and TRBJ2-7; D call uncertain. Trimming took off 3 bases at V and 3 bases at J, with 18 bases between the two ends. CDR3 length: 15 amino acids. Germline V gives CDR1 DFQATT, CDR2 SNEGSKA (reference sequence). The chain's CDR3 is CSASLPHGVRYEQYF. CDR3 nucleotides: TGCAGTGCTAGTCTACCACATGGGGTTCGCTACGAGCAGTACTTC.

V is TRBV20-1 and J is TRBJ2-7; D tentatively reads TRBD1 or TRBD2 (7 bases each). Germline CDR1 DFQATT, CDR2 SNEGSKA (reference sequence). Trimming took off 5 bases at V and 5 bases at J, with 22 bases between the two ends. The CDR3 totals 15 residues. The CDR3 sequence is CSARGAVGGGDEQYF. The CDR3 nucleotides read TGCAGTGCTCGAGGGGCGGTGGGAGGGGGCGACGAGCAGTACTTC.